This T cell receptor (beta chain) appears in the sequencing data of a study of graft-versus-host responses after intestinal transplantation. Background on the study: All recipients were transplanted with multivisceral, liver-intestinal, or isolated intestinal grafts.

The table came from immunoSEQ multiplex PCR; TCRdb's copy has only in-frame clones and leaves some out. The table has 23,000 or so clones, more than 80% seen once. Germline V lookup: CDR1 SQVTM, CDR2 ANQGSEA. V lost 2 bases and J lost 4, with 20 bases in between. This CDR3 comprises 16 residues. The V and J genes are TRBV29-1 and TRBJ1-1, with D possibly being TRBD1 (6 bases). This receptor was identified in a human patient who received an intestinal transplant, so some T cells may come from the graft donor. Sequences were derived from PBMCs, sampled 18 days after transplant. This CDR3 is CSVERWSEQGGTEAFF. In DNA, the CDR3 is TGCAGCGTTGAACGGTGGTCCGAACAGGGTGGCACTGAAGCTTTCTTT.